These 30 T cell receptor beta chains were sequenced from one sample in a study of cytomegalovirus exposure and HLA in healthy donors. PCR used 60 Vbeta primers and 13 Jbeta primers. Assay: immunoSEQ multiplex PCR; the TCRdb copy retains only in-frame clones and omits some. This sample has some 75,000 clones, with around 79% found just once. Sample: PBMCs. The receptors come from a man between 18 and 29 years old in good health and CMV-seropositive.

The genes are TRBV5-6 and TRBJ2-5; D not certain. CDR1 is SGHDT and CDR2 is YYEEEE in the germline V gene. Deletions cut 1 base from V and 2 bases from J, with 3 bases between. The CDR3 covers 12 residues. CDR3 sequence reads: CASSLLQETQYF. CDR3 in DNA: TGTGCCAGCAGCTTGTTACAAGAGACCCAGTACTTC.

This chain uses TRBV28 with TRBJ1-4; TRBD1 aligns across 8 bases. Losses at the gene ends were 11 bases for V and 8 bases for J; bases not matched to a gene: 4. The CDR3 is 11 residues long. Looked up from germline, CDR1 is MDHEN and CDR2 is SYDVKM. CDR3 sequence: CAGQGGEKLFF. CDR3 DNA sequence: TGTGCCGGACAGGGAGGGGAAAAACTGTTTTTT.

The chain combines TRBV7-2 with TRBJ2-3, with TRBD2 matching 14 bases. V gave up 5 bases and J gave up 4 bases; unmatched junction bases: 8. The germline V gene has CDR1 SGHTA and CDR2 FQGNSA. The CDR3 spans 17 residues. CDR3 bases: TGTGCCAGCAGCCTCGGACTAGCGGGAGGAGGCGCAGATACGCAGTATTTT. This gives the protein CASSLGLAGGGADTQYF. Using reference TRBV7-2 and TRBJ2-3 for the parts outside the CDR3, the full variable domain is GAGVSQSPSNKVTEKGKDVELRCDPISGHTALYWYRQSLGQGLEFLIYFQGNSAPDKSGLPSDRFSAERTGGSVSTLTIQRTQQEDSAVYLCASSLGLAGGGADTQYFGPGTRLTVL.

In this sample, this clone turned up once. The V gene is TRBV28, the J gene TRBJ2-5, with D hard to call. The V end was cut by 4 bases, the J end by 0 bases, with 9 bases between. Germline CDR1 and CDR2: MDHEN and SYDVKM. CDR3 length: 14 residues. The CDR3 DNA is TGTGCCAGCAGTTCACACCAGTACCAAGAGACCCAGTACTTC. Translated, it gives CASSSHQYQETQYF.

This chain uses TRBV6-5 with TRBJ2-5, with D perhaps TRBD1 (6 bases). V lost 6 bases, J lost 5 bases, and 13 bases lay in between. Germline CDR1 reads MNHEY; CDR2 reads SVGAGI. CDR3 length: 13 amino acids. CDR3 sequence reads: CASSFIQGETQYF. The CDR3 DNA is TGTGCCAGCAGCTTCATTCAGGGGGAGACCCAGTACTTC.

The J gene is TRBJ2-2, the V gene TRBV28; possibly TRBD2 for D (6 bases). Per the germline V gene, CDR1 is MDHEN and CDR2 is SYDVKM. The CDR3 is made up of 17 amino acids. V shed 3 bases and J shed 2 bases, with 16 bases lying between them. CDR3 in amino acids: CASSFGGWRINTGELFF. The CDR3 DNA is TGTGCCAGCAGTTTTGGGGGGTGGAGAATAAACACCGGGGAGCTGTTTTTT.

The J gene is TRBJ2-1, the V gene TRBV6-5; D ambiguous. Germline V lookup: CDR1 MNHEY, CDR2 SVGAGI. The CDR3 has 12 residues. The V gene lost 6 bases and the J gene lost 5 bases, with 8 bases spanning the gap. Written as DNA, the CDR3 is TGTGCCAGCAGGCCTAGAAACAATGAGCAGTTCTTC. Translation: CASRPRNNEQFF.

The CDR3 nucleotides read TGTGCCAGCAGCCTCCCGCAGGGGGCGACCTACACCTTC. Translated, it gives CASSLPQGATYTF. This chain uses TRBV5-6 with TRBJ1-2; 8 bases agree with TRBD1. There are 13 residues in the CDR3. Germline V CDR1 and CDR2: SGHDT, YYEEEE. V lost 4 bases, J lost 10 bases, and 9 bases stayed unmatched.

In nucleotides, the CDR3 is TGTGCCAGCAGCTTGCCGCGGGGAGGGGTAGGGAACAATGAGCAGTTCTTC. Translation gives CASSLPRGGVGNNEQFF. This chain connects TRBV5-4 to TRBJ2-1, with 7 bases aligning to TRBD2. CDR1 and CDR2 from the germline V gene are SGHNT and YYREEE (reference sequence). The CDR3 is made up of 17 amino acids. The junction had 12 bases not matched to a gene; V was cut back by 1 base and J by 5 bases.

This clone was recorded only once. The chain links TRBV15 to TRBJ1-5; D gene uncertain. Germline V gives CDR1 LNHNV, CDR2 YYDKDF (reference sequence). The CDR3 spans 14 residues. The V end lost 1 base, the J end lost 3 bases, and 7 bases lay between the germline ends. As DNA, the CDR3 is TGTGCCACCAGCAGAGCACAGATCAATCAGCCCCAGCATTTT. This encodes CATSRAQINQPQHF.

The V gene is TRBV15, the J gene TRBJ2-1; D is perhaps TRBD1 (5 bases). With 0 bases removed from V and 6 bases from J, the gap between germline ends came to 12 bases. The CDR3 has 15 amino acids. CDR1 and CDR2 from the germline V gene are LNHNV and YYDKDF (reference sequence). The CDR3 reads CATSREGDRGNEQFF. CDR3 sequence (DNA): TGTGCCACCAGCAGAGAAGGGGATAGGGGCAATGAGCAGTTCTTC.

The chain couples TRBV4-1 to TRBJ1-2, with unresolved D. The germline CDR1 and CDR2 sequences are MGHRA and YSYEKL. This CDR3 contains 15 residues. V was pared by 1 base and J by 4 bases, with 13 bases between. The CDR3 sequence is CASSQGHTRPYGYTF. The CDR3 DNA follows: TGCGCCAGCAGCCAAGGCCATACTAGACCCTATGGCTACACCTTC.

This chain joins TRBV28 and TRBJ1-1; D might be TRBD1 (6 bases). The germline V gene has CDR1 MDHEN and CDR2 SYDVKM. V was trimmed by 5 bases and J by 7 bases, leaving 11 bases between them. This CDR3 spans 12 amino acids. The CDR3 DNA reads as TGTGCCAGCAGTGCGGGGGCGGGTGAAGCTTTCTTT. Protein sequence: CASSAGAGEAFF. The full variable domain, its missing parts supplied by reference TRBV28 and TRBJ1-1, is DVKVTQSSRYLVKRTGEKVFLECVQDMDHENMFWYRQDPGLGLRLIYFSYDVKMKEKGDIPEGYSVSREKKERFSLILESASTNQTSMYLCASSAGAGEAFFGQGTRLTVV.

This CDR3 reads CSAGTSGTPGKYF. The DNA of the CDR3 is TGCAGCGCCGGGACTAGCGGGACTCCGGGAAAGTACTTC. The chain carries TRBV29-1 and TRBJ2-7; 13 bases agree with TRBD2. Germline-derived CDR1 and CDR2 are SQVTM and ANQGSEA. V shed 7 bases and J 11 bases; nucleotides not matched to a gene: 11. The CDR3 has 13 amino acids.

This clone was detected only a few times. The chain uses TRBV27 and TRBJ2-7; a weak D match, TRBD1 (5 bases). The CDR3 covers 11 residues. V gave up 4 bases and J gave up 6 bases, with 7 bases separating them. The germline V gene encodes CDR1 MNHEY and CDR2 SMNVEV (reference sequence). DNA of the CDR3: TGTGCCAGCAGTTGGGGCTCCGAGCAGTACTTC. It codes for CASSWGSEQYF.

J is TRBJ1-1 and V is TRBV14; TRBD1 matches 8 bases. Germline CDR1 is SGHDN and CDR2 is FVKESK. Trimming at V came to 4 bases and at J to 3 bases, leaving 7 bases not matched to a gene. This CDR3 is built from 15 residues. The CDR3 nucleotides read TGTGCCAGCAGCCGCCACCTGACAGGGGACACTGAAGCTTTCTTT. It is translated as CASSRHLTGDTEAFF.

CDR3: CASSGSSGNEKLFF. CDR3 sequence (DNA): TGTGCCAGCAGCGGCTCTTCGGGGAATGAAAAACTGTTTTTT. The chain is built from TRBV7-8 and TRBJ1-4; D gene ambiguous. Trimming removed 5 bases from V and 5 bases from J, with 12 bases in between. Germline CDR1 reads SGHVS; CDR2 reads FQNEAQ. The CDR3 has 14 amino acids.

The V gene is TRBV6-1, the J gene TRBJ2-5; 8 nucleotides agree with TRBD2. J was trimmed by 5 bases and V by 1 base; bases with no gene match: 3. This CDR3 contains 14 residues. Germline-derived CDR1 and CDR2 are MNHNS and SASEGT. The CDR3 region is CASSEGGRRETQYF. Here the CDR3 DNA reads TGTGCCAGCAGTGAAGGCGGGAGGAGGGAGACCCAGTACTTC.

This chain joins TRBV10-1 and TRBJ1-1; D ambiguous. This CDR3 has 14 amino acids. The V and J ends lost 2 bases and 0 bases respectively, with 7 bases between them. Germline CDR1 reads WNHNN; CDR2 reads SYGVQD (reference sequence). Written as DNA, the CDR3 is TGCGCCAGCAGTGAGACGGGTATGAACACTGAAGCTTTCTTT. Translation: CASSETGMNTEAFF.

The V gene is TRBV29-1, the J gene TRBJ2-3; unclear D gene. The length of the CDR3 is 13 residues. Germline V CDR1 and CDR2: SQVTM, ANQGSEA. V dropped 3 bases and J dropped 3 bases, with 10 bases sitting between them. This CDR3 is CSVDLGQTDTQYF. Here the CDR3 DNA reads TGCAGCGTTGACTTGGGCCAGACAGATACGCAGTATTTT.

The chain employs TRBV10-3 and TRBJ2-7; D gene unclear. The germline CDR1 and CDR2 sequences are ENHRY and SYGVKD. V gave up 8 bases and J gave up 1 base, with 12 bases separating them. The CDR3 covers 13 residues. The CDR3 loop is CAIRAAASYEQYF. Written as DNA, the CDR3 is TGTGCCATCCGCGCGGCAGCGTCCTACGAGCAGTACTTC.

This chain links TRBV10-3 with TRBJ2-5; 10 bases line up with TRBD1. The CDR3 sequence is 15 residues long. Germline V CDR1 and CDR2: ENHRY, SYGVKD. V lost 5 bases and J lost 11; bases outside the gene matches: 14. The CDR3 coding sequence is TGTGCCATCAGTAGGATGGTGGGGACAGGGGTAGAGCAGTACTTC. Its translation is CAISRMVGTGVEQYF.

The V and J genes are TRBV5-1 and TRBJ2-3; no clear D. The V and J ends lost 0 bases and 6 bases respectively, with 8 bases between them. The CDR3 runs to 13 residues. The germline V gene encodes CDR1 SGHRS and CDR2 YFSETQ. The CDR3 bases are TGCGCCAGCAGCTTGGGACTTCCCGATACGCAGTATTTT. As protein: CASSLGLPDTQYF.

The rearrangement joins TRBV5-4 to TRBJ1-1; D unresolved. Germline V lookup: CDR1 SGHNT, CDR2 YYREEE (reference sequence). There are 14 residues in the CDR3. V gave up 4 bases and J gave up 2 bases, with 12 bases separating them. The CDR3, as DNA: TGTGCCAGCAGCCTAAGCGAACCAAACACTGAAGCTTTCTTT. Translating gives CASSLSEPNTEAFF.

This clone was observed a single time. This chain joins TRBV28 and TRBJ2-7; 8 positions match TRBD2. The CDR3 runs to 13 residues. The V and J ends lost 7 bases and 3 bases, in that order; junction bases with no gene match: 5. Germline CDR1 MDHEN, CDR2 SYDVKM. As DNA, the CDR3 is TGTGCCAGCAACAGCGGGGGAAGCTACGAGCAGTACTTC. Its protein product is CASNSGGSYEQYF.

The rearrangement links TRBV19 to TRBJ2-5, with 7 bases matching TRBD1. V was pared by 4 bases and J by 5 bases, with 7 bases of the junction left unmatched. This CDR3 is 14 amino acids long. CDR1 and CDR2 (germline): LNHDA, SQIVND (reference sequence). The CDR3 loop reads CASSKTGQKETQYF. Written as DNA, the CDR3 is TGTGCCAGTAGTAAGACAGGGCAGAAGGAGACCCAGTACTTC.

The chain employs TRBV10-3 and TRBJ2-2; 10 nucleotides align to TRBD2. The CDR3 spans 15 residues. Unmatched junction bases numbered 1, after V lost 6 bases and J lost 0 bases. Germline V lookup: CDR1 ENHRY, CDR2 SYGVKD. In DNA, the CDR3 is TGTGCCATCAGGACTAGCGGGTCGAACACCGGGGAGCTGTTTTTT. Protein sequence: CAIRTSGSNTGELFF.

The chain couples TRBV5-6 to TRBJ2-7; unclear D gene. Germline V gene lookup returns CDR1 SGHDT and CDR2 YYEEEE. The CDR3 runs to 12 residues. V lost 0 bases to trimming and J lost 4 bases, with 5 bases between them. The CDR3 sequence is CASSLVEYEQYF. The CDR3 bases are TGTGCCAGCAGCTTGGTAGAGTACGAGCAGTACTTC.

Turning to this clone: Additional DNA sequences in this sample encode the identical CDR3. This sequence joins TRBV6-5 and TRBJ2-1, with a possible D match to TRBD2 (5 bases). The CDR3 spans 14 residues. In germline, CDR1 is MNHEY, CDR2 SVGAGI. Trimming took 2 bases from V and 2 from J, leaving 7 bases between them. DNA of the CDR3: TGTGCCAGCAGTTACCGCGGGCCCTACAATGAGCAGTTCTTC. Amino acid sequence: CASSYRGPYNEQFF.

The CDR3: CSANRNTEAFF. The CDR3 nucleotides are TGCAGTGCAAACAGGAACACTGAAGCTTTCTTT. The V and J genes are TRBV20-1 and TRBJ1-1; D call uncertain. Germline values: CDR1 DFQATT, CDR2 SNEGSKA (reference sequence). Trimming removed 6 bases from V and 1 base from J, with 6 bases in between. The CDR3 covers 11 residues.